These 27 T cell receptor beta chains were all obtained from the same sample, sequenced in a study of radiation and T cells in renal cell carcinoma (dated by TCRdb to 2019 to 2021). Library method: the immunoSEQ multiplex PCR assay. As stored in TCRdb, this immuneACCESS dataset retains in-frame rearrangements with V and J assigned. A fraction of the clones does not appear; measured against another copy, unresolved V genes explain less than half of the discrepancy, and the remainder lacks a known reason. For this sample the table gives around 74,000 clones, of which less than 85% were detected only once. Of the sample, about 2.4% falls within the top ten clones. The label giving this sample's time point can be read as: blood 4 weeks post-SBRT, at nephrectomy. This sample's treatment or condition label indicates: 15 Gy SBRT to primary tumor, nephrectomy 4 weeks later. Sequencing was performed on blood, taken from a patient whose treatment included radiotherapy and nephrectomy. The receptors come from a woman aged 55-70 years with renal cell carcinoma.

The J gene is TRBJ2-5, the V gene TRBV7-3, with D maybe TRBD1 (5 bases). V was pared by 5 bases and J by 2 bases, with 9 bases between. The CDR3 is 13 residues long. CDR1 is SGHTA, CDR2 FQGTGA, per germline. CDR3 DNA sequence: TGTGCCAGCAGCCCCCAGGGTCAAGAGACCCAGTACTTC. It encodes CASSPQGQETQYF.

The genes are TRBV18 and TRBJ1-1, with no clear D. CDR1 is KGHSH and CDR2 is LQKENI in the germline V gene. This CDR3 has 14 amino acids. The V gene lost 3 bases and the J gene lost 6 bases, with 14 bases spanning the gap. The CDR3 spells CASSPISTLSEAFF. In DNA form, the CDR3 reads TGTGCCAGCTCACCTATCTCGACATTGTCTGAAGCTTTCTTT.

The chain has TRBV7-9 and TRBJ2-5, with TRBD1 as a possible D gene (7 bases). V was shortened by 1 base and J by 2 bases, with 14 bases between the two germline ends. Germline loops: CDR1 SEHNR, CDR2 FQNEAQ (reference sequence). The CDR3 covers 16 residues. This chain's CDR3 is CASSLGSGGLQETQYF. DNA for the CDR3: TGTGCCAGCAGCTTAGGCTCAGGGGGACTTCAAGAGACCCAGTACTTC.

This clone was found a few times. As DNA, the CDR3 is TGTGCCAGCAGCCGACAGTATAATGAAAAACTGTTTTTT. Translated: CASSRQYNEKLFF. V is TRBV14 and J is TRBJ1-4; perhaps TRBD1 as D (5 bases). CDR1 and CDR2 from the germline V gene are SGHDN and FVKESK. V gave up 4 bases and J gave up 4 bases, with 7 bases separating them. The CDR3 runs to 13 residues.

The chain couples TRBV5-1 to TRBJ2-7, with D possibly matching TRBD2 (6 bases). Trimming took off 0 bases at V and 3 bases at J, with 10 bases between the two ends. In germline, CDR1 is SGHRS, CDR2 YFSETQ. This CDR3 region has 14 residues. CDR3 sequence (DNA): TGCGCCAGCAGCTTGGCCGGGGGAAACTACGAGCAGTACTTC. Translating gives CASSLAGGNYEQYF.

J is TRBJ1-1 and V is TRBV5-6, with 8 bases that match TRBD1. This CDR3 is built from 15 residues. Trimming at V came to 2 bases and at J to 3 bases, leaving 6 bases not matched to a gene. Germline CDR1 and CDR2: SGHDT and YYEEEE. CDR3 DNA: TGTGCCAGCAGCTTCCGTTCCAGGGGGCACACTGAAGCTTTCTTT. Its protein product is CASSFRSRGHTEAFF.

The chain carries TRBV19 and TRBJ1-5; 8 nucleotides match TRBD1. This CDR3 has 15 residues. Germline V gives CDR1 LNHDA, CDR2 SQIVND (reference sequence). The ends lost 4 bases at V and 3 bases at J; junction bases unmatched: 5. The CDR3 DNA follows: TGTGCCAGTAGTACTGGGACAGGTTACAATCAGCCCCAGCATTTT. It specifies CASSTGTGYNQPQHF.

This clone was counted between two and nine times. The chain recombines TRBV5-1 with TRBJ1-4, with no clear D. Trimming took off 4 bases at V and 4 bases at J, with 14 bases between the two ends. The CDR3 runs to 15 residues. Germline assignment: CDR1 SGHRS and CDR2 YFSETQ. The CDR3: CASSPQPSGNEKLFF. The CDR3 nucleotides are TGCGCCAGCAGCCCCCAGCCTTCCGGTAATGAAAAACTGTTTTTT.

V usage is TRBV7-6 and J usage is TRBJ2-1; 7 bases match TRBD1. The V gene end was trimmed by 4 bases and the J gene end by 2 bases; junction bases not matched to a gene: 8. This CDR3 contains 16 residues. Germline CDR1 and CDR2: SGHVS and FNYEAQ. The CDR3 DNA follows: TGTGCCAGCAGCTCCCAGGGGGAGTATCCCTACAATGAGCAGTTCTTC. This gives the protein CASSSQGEYPYNEQFF.

This clone was seen just once. The rearrangement joins TRBV5-1 to TRBJ2-3; possible D gene TRBD2, 7 bases. The CDR3 runs 17 residues. Deletions cut 3 bases from V and 1 base from J, with 18 bases between. Germline-derived CDR1 and CDR2 are SGHRS and YFSETQ. The CDR3, as DNA: TGCGCCAGCAGCTCCGTTGGGGGGGCAGGCGGCACAGATACGCAGTATTTT. Translated: CASSSVGGAGGTDTQYF.

The chain links TRBV7-2 to TRBJ2-4, with D perhaps assigned TRBD1 or TRBD2 (5 bases each). CDR1 is SGHTA and CDR2 is FQGNSA in the germline V gene. Trimming left V 4 bases short and J 0 bases short, with 10 bases between. The CDR3 is 15 residues long. CDR3 in DNA: TGTGCCAGCAGCTCTTCCGGGACAGCCAAAAACATTCAGTACTTC. This encodes CASSSSGTAKNIQYF.

This clone was picked up a small number of times. V usage is TRBV28 and J usage is TRBJ1-2; D not certain. The CDR3 loop spans 16 amino acids. Between the trimmed V and J ends, which lost 4 bases and 4 bases, there was a span of 19 bases. Germline lookup yields CDR1 MDHEN and CDR2 SYDVKM. The CDR3 DNA follows: TGTGCCAGCAGTTCCCGGACGGAGCTCGCGCGCTATGGCTACACCTTC. Residues: CASSSRTELARYGYTF.

The rearrangement links TRBV7-9 to TRBJ1-1; D gene ambiguous. V shed 5 bases and J shed 3 bases, with 13 bases lying between them. Germline CDR1 reads SEHNR; CDR2 reads FQNEAQ (reference sequence). The CDR3 is made up of 14 amino acids. In DNA, the CDR3 is TGTGCCAGCAGCCGAGGGTACGGGGACACTGAAGCTTTCTTT. Translated: CASSRGYGDTEAFF.

J is TRBJ2-7 and V is TRBV7-2; D ambiguous. CDR3 size: 12 residues. Trimming cost V 1 base and J 2 bases, with 3 bases left between them. Germline V CDR1 and CDR2: SGHTA, FQGNSA. CDR3 residues: CASSLGTYEQYF. The CDR3 coding sequence is TGTGCCAGCAGCTTAGGAACCTACGAGCAGTACTTC.

The gene calls are TRBV5-1 and TRBJ2-5; weak D call: TRBD1 (6 bases). CDR1 is SGHRS and CDR2 is YFSETQ in the germline V gene. The ends were cut back, 3 bases at V and 5 bases at J, with 11 bases in the middle. The CDR3 is 13 residues long. This chain's CDR3 is CASSSRTEETQYF. CDR3 sequence (DNA): TGCGCCAGCAGCTCCCGGACAGAGGAGACCCAGTACTTC.

V and J are TRBV5-6 and TRBJ2-4, with no clear D. The germline CDR1 and CDR2 sequences are SGHDT and YYEEEE. V dropped 0 bases and J dropped 0 bases, with 10 bases sitting between them. This CDR3 region has 16 residues. This chain's CDR3 is CASSLVTILAKNIQYF. The DNA for the CDR3 is TGTGCCAGCAGCTTGGTGACAATCTTAGCCAAAAACATTCAGTACTTC.

The rearrangement uses TRBV7-2 and TRBJ2-5, with unresolved D. Germline V gene sequence: CDR1 SGHTA, CDR2 FQGNSA. This CDR3 has 15 residues. The V gene lost 1 base and the J gene lost 1 base, with 10 bases spanning the gap. The CDR3 nucleotides are TGTGCCAGCAGCTTAGTCGCGCGGTCCCAAGAGACCCAGTACTTC. This gives the protein CASSLVARSQETQYF.

The CDR3 region has the DNA TGCGCCAGCAGCCCCGGACCTTTACAGGTTAACTATGGCTACACCTTC. Translation: CASSPGPLQVNYGYTF. The V call is TRBV4-1, the J call TRBJ1-2; possibly TRBD1 for D (5 bases). The CDR3 length is 16 residues. V shed 4 bases and J shed 1 base, with 16 bases lying between them. Germline CDR1 is MGHRA and CDR2 is YSYEKL.

This chain uses TRBV7-2 with TRBJ2-7; D may be TRBD1 (5 bases). CDR3 size: 14 residues. The V end was cut by 1 base, the J end by 2 bases, with 9 bases between. Germline CDR1 reads SGHTA; CDR2 reads FQGNSA. Written as DNA, the CDR3 is TGTGCCAGCAGCTTAGAGGCAGGGACCTACGAGCAGTACTTC. This gives the protein CASSLEAGTYEQYF.

This clone was recorded once. The J gene is TRBJ2-7, the V gene TRBV19; 9 bases are shared with TRBD1. V shed 4 bases, J shed 5 bases, and the junction held 9 bases outside the gene matches. The germline V gene encodes CDR1 LNHDA and CDR2 SQIVND (reference sequence). The CDR3 runs 15 residues. In DNA, the CDR3 is TGTGCCAGTAGTAGCCTGACAGGGGGGATGGACGAGCAGTACTTC. This gives the protein CASSSLTGGMDEQYF.

V gene TRBV5-1 combines with J gene TRBJ2-1; the match to TRBD2 covers 8 bases. The V gene's germline CDR1 is SGHRS and CDR2 YFSETQ. The CDR3 runs to 15 residues. Trimming removed 4 bases from V and 2 bases from J; junction bases left unmatched: 5. Here the CDR3 DNA reads TGCGCCAGCAGCCTCAAGCGGGGGCCCTACAATGAGCAGTTCTTC. Its translation is CASSLKRGPYNEQFF.

The chain's CDR3 is CASSPGDRENTGELFF. In nucleotides, the CDR3 is TGTGCCAGCAGCCCGGGTGACAGGGAGAACACCGGGGAGCTGTTTTTT. V and J are TRBV4-2 and TRBJ2-2; 7 bases agree with TRBD1. Germline V lookup: CDR1 LGHNA, CDR2 YNFKEQ. The CDR3 length is 16 residues. The V gene end was trimmed by 4 bases and the J gene end by 1 base; junction bases not matched to a gene: 6.

The chain is built from TRBV5-1 and TRBJ1-4, with a weak D call TRBD1 (5 bases). Per the germline V gene, CDR1 is SGHRS and CDR2 is YFSETQ. V lost 4 bases to trimming and J lost 0 bases, with 10 bases between them. The CDR3 runs to 15 residues. CDR3 region: CASSPGGATNEKLFF. The CDR3 coding sequence is TGCGCCAGCAGCCCGGGGGGTGCAACTAATGAAAAACTGTTTTTT.

This clone turned up a few times. The chain employs TRBV18 and TRBJ1-2; D is unclear. The germline CDR1 and CDR2 sequences are KGHSH and LQKENI. This CDR3 has 17 residues. Trimming cost V 0 bases and J 5 bases, with 19 bases left between them. The CDR3 region has the DNA TGTGCCAGCTCACCACCGGTCGGTCAAGACCTTGAATATGGCTACACCTTC. It encodes CASSPPVGQDLEYGYTF. Drawing the rest from reference TRBV18 and TRBJ1-2, the complete variable domain is NAGVMQNPRHLVRRRGQEARLRCSPMKGHSHVYWYRQLPEEGLKFMVYLQKENIIDESGMPKERFSAEFPKEGPSILRIQQVVRGDSAAYFCASSPPVGQDLEYGYTFGSGTRLTVV.

The chain is built from TRBV2 and TRBJ1-1; D uncertain. CDR3 length: 14 residues. CDR1 is SNHLY and CDR2 is FYNNEI in the germline V gene. Between the trimmed V and J ends, which lost 3 bases and 4 bases, there was a span of 12 bases. In nucleotides, the CDR3 is TGTGCCAGCAGTGAGGTCCCCAGAGGCACTGAAGCTTTCTTT. Amino acid sequence: CASSEVPRGTEAFF.

The rearrangement uses TRBV5-5 and TRBJ1-1, with TRBD1 matching over 7 bases. Germline CDR1 reads SGHKS; CDR2 reads YYEKEE (reference sequence). The ends lost 4 bases at V and 7 bases at J; junction bases unmatched: 16. CDR3 length: 16 residues. CDR3 sequence reads: CASSLLFAADRDEAFF. Written as DNA, the CDR3 is TGTGCCAGCAGCCTCCTTTTCGCGGCCGACAGGGATGAAGCTTTCTTT.

This clone occurred a few times. This chain links TRBV6-5 with TRBJ1-5, with D unclear. The V gene lost 2 bases and the J gene lost 3 bases, with 5 bases spanning the gap. The germline V gene has CDR1 MNHEY and CDR2 SVGAGI. CDR3 length equals 13 residues. As DNA, the CDR3 is TGTGCCAGCAGTTACATGGTCAATCAGCCCCAGCATTTT. Translating gives CASSYMVNQPQHF.